One and the same sample provided the 21 T cell receptor beta chains below, sequenced in a study of T cell repertoires in cytomegalovirus infection (dated by TCRdb to the late 2010s). Instrument used: Illumina HiSeq 1500. TCRdb reanalyzed the raw reads on its own, using fastp at Q25 for trimming and MiXCR for clone calling, and kept in-frame beta chains. Rows are combined by CDR3 protein, so each entry shows the most common genes and DNA. The sample has over 250,000 distinct CDR3 sequences on record, roughly 21% of them singletons. The ten largest account for roughly a fifth of the sample. Their cognate antigens are unknown. What the treatment or condition label conveys for this sample: in vitro stimulation with specific CMV peptide epitopes to enrich CMV-specific T cells. This sample comprised cultured PBMCs, obtained from culture after CMV antigen stimulation. The receptors shown here come from a human donor in good health (CMV status not recorded). Some clones in this sample may be carry-over from other donors' samples.

This clonotype was detected a few times. The CDR3, as DNA: TGTGCCAGCAGCCCCGTGGGACTAGCGGCAAACAATGAGCAGTTCTTC. Its protein product is CASSPVGLAANNEQFF. The chain uses TRBV13 and TRBJ2-1; 11 bases fit TRBD2. Per the germline V gene, CDR1 is PRHDT and CDR2 is FYEKMQ (reference sequence). With 5 bases clipped from V and 5 bases from J, the junction kept 8 bases outside the gene matches. The CDR3 consists of 16 residues.

The V and J genes are TRBV3-1 and TRBJ2-1; D tentatively reads TRBD1 or TRBD2 (6 bases each). The CDR3 runs 16 residues. V was cut by 1 base and J by 0 bases, with 10 bases left in between. Germline values: CDR1 LGHDT, CDR2 YNNKEL (reference sequence). In nucleotides, the CDR3 is TGTGCCAGCAGCCAAGTAGAGGGGGGCTCCTACAATGAGCAGTTCTTC. This translates into CASSQVEGGSYNEQFF.

There are many counts of this clonotype. CDR3 nucleotide sequence: TGTGCCAGCAGCCGAAGTACTCCTGTTCGGCCGTTGACTGGGGAGACCCAGTACTTC. Translating gives CASSRSTPVRPLTGETQYF. The chain combines TRBV7-2 with TRBJ2-5; no reliable D call. The CDR3 consists of 19 residues. CDR1 SGHTA and CDR2 FQGNSA come from the germline V gene. V shed 5 bases and J shed 5 bases, with 30 bases lying between them.

This clonotype was detected only a few times. The chain is built from TRBV11-2 and TRBJ1-1; D uncertain. This CDR3 region has 11 residues. The V gene lost 5 bases and the J gene lost 11 bases, with 12 bases spanning the gap. The germline V gene encodes CDR1 SGHAT and CDR2 FQNNGV. CDR3 nucleotides: TGTGCCAGCAGCGCCTCTGCGGGGGCTTTCTTT. This encodes CASSASAGAFF.

This clonotype was counted at least ten times. This rearrangement joins TRBV7-2 to TRBJ2-7; the match to TRBD2 covers 10 bases. J gave up 6 bases and V 3 bases, and 11 bases lay outside the gene matches. Germline V gene data show CDR1 as SGHTA and CDR2 as FQGNSA. The CDR3 covers 16 residues. CDR3 sequence reads: CASSLGPGLAGVEQYV. In nucleotides, the CDR3 is TGTGCCAGCAGCTTGGGGCCAGGTCTAGCGGGAGTCGAGCAGTACGTC.

The chain is built from TRBV12-3 or TRBV12-4 and TRBJ2-2; D is ambiguous. The CDR3 loop spans 11 amino acids. The ends were cut back, 7 bases at V and 7 bases at J, with 7 bases in the middle. CDR3 protein: CASTLNGELFF. The DNA for the CDR3 is TGTGCCAGCACCCTCAACGGGGAGCTGTTTTTT.

This clonotype was counted a few times. The chain is built from TRBV7-9 and TRBJ1-1, with unresolved D. Germline V gives CDR1 SEHNR, CDR2 FQNEAQ (reference sequence). The CDR3 length is 14 residues. V lost 5 bases and J 1 base, leaving 11 bases between the germline ends. As DNA, the CDR3 is TGTGCCAGCAGCCTAGGAGCCCAGAACACTGAAGCTTTCTTT. This translates into CASSLGAQNTEAFF.

This clonotype occurred many times. V usage is TRBV12-5 and J usage is TRBJ2-2, with D uncertain. Trimming left V 2 bases short and J 1 base short, with 11 bases between. Per germline, CDR1 LGHNT and CDR2 FRNRAP. The CDR3 totals 16 residues. The CDR3 sequence: CASGLSQAGNTGELFF. For the CDR3, the DNA is TGTGCTAGTGGTTTGTCCCAAGCCGGGAACACCGGGGAGCTGTTTTTT.

This clonotype was seen at least ten times. The chain carries TRBV27 and TRBJ1-4; 9 bases are a match to TRBD1. V dropped 6 bases and J dropped 8; count of bases not matched to a gene: 10. This CDR3 spans 15 amino acids. In germline, CDR1 is MNHEY, CDR2 SMNVEV (reference sequence). The CDR3 region is CASSRGRTGDEKLFF. The CDR3 DNA follows: TGTGCCAGCAGCCGAGGGAGGACAGGGGACGAAAAACTGTTTTTT.

V usage is TRBV4-1 and J usage is TRBJ1-1; D is perhaps TRBD1 (5 bases). Germline CDR1 reads MGHRA; CDR2 reads YSYEKL. This CDR3 is 17 amino acids long. Trimming shortened V by 0 bases and J by 3 bases, and 17 bases separated the two germline ends. DNA for the CDR3: TGCGCCAGCAGCCAAGAGGTGGGAACTAAAGGGGACACTGAAGCTTTCTTT. It translates to CASSQEVGTKGDTEAFF.

J is TRBJ1-1 and V is TRBV27; 7 bases are a match to TRBD1. The germline V gene encodes CDR1 MNHEY and CDR2 SMNVEV (reference sequence). CDR3 length equals 16 residues. Losses at the gene ends were 7 bases for V and 0 bases for J; bases not matched to a gene: 11. This CDR3 is CASTKTGFNMNTEAFF. CDR3 in DNA: TGTGCCAGCACTAAGACAGGGTTTAACATGAACACTGAAGCTTTCTTT.

This clonotype was seen many times. J is TRBJ2-7 and V is TRBV11-2, with D maybe TRBD1 (5 bases). Germline V gene data show CDR1 as SGHAT and CDR2 as FQNNGV. The CDR3 runs to 16 residues. Trimming stripped 2 bases from V and 4 bases from J, with 18 bases between. Here the CDR3 reads CASSLLRTYVKYEQYF. Written as DNA, the CDR3 is TGTGCCAGCAGCTTATTGAGGACATACGTCAAGTACGAGCAGTACTTC. Full variable domain (missing parts from reference TRBV11-2 and TRBJ2-7): EAGVAQSPRYKIIEKRQSVAFWCNPISGHATLYWYQQILGQGPKLLIQFQNNGVVDDSQLPKDRFSAERLKGVDSTLKIQPAKLEDSAVYLCASSLLRTYVKYEQYFGPGTRLTVT.

This clonotype occurred once. V is TRBV6-5 and J is TRBJ2-3, with D uncertain. V was pared by 7 bases and J by 1 base, with 12 bases between. This CDR3 has 14 residues. CDR1 is MNHEY and CDR2 is SVGAGI in the germline V gene. The CDR3 region has the DNA TGTGCCAGCACGATGCTCTGGGGCACAGATACGCAGTATTTT. Translating it yields CASTMLWGTDTQYF.

This clonotype was detected ten times or more. The gene calls are TRBV11-3 and TRBJ2-2, with D perhaps given as TRBD1 or TRBD2 (5 bases each). CDR3 length equals 16 residues. Germline V gene sequence: CDR1 SGHNT, CDR2 YENEEA. V lost 1 base and J lost 0, with 9 bases in between. CDR3 nucleotides: TGTGCCAGCAGCTTAGTAGGGGAGCCGAACACCGGGGAGCTGTTTTTT. Translated, it gives CASSLVGEPNTGELFF.

This clonotype was seen just once. The V and J genes are TRBV4-3 and TRBJ1-2; no clear D gene. Trimming left V 0 bases short and J 7 bases short, with 15 bases between. Germline V gene sequence: CDR1 LGHNA, CDR2 YSLEER. The CDR3 consists of 15 residues. CDR3 DNA sequence: TGCGCCAGCAGCCAAGACACCCAGGCCCTGTTTGGCTACACCTTC. Amino acid sequence: CASSQDTQALFGYTF.

This clonotype came up a few times. The chain joins TRBV28 to TRBJ2-7; possible D gene TRBD1, 6 bases. V was clipped by 6 bases and J by 2 bases, with 17 bases between them. Germline CDR1 and CDR2: MDHEN and SYDVKM. This CDR3 spans 15 amino acids. The CDR3 region is CASSSRSGHPYEQYF. The CDR3 DNA is TGTGCCAGCAGCTCTAGGTCGGGACACCCCTACGAGCAGTACTTC.

This chain uses TRBV2 with TRBJ2-3, with 7 nucleotides matching TRBD2. With 4 bases clipped from V and 1 base from J, the junction kept 5 bases outside the gene matches. Germline V gives CDR1 SNHLY, CDR2 FYNNEI. CDR3 length equals 15 residues. The CDR3 spells CASSVGRGRTDTQYF. The CDR3 region has the DNA TGTGCCAGCAGTGTGGGGAGGGGACGCACAGATACGCAGTATTTT.

The chain joins TRBV6-1 to TRBJ2-1; the match to TRBD2 covers 8 bases. Losses at the gene ends were 1 base for V and 8 bases for J; bases not matched to a gene: 7. Germline CDR1 MNHNS, CDR2 SASEGT. CDR3 length equals 15 residues. As DNA, the CDR3 is TGTGCCAGCAGTGAAGGGACTAGCCTCGGCGATGAGCAGTTCTTC. It is translated as CASSEGTSLGDEQFF.

The V gene is TRBV6-2 or TRBV6-3, the J gene TRBJ2-3; the D gene is possibly TRBD2 (5 bases). The CDR3 extends over 17 amino acids. Germline CDR1 and CDR2: MNHEY and SVGEGT. V lost 6 bases to trimming and J lost 1 base, with 20 bases between them. The CDR3 here is CASSRTFQTTRTDTQYF. The DNA for the CDR3 is TGTGCCAGCAGCCGCACCTTCCAGACTACCCGCACAGATACGCAGTATTTT.

The chain couples TRBV6-2 or TRBV6-3 to TRBJ2-7; 9 bases are shared with TRBD2. Trimming took 6 bases from V and 2 from J; bases not matched to a gene: 2. Germline V gene data show CDR1 as MNHEY and CDR2 as SVGEGT. This CDR3 has 13 residues. The CDR3 is CASSSSGTYEQYV. The CDR3 nucleotides are TGTGCCAGCAGCTCTAGCGGGACCTACGAGCAGTACGTC.

This clonotype has just a few counts. Being one base from a much bigger clone, this may be a read error. The V and J genes are TRBV30 and TRBJ2-5; D is unclear. V was cut by 0 bases and J by 2 bases, with 13 bases left in between. The CDR3 is 15 residues long. Germline assignment: CDR1 GTSNPN and CDR2 SVGIG (reference sequence). CDR3 amino acids: CAWSVGSLLQETQYF. In DNA, the CDR3 is TGTGCCTGGAGTGTTGGGTCTTTGCTACAAGAGACCCAGTACTTC.